Included here is one T cell receptor (beta chain) sequence, with context. Self-reported history from a screening survey and questionnaire set each donor's cohort. The sample originates from a study of blood T cell repertoires in COVID-19. The overall study: Donors in the United States, Italy and Spain gave samples during acute or convalescent COVID-19. PBMCs, B-cell-depleted T cells, or T cells were the source of the cDNA or gDNA that made up the material.

Germline CDR1 and CDR2: SGHNT and YYREEE (reference sequence). V dropped 0 bases and J dropped 7 bases, with 11 bases sitting between them. The CDR3 extends over 14 amino acids. Source study methods: How many nucleated cells were present was estimated from reference gene primer amplification. The table came from immunoSEQ multiplex PCR; TCRdb's copy has only in-frame clones and leaves some out. That table supplies the V and J calls and clone size; D and trimming were determined from the DNA. In the table there are about 260,000 clones, 85% to 90% of which are singletons. The chain joins TRBV5-4 to TRBJ1-5; perhaps TRBD1 as D (5 bases). The sample was PBMCs or T cells enriched from blood (not recorded which). The receptor was isolated from a woman aged 30 to 39 with acute COVID-19. This CDR3 reads CASSLDQGDQPQHF. CDR3 nucleotide sequence: TGTGCCAGCAGCTTGGATCAGGGTGACCAGCCCCAGCATTTT.